This T cell receptor beta chain was sequenced in a study of cytomegalovirus exposure and HLA in healthy donors. The donors were healthy bone marrow donors. V lost 2 bases to trimming and J lost 4 bases; unmatched junction nucleotides: 8. This CDR3 contains 15 residues. Germline V lookup: CDR1 SGHRS, CDR2 YFSETQ. Vbeta (60) and Jbeta (13) primers were used in the PCR. Profiled with immunoSEQ multiplex PCR; TCRdb holds only in-frame clones, not every one. This sample carries about 130,000 clones, around two thirds of them seen once, and the ten largest clones take 2% to 3%. The genes are TRBV5-1 and TRBJ1-1; 7 bases line up with TRBD1. The receptor was derived from a woman aged 40 to 50 in good health and CMV-seronegative. Sequences were obtained from PBMCs. The CDR3 nucleotides are TGCGCCAGCAGCTTCGGTGACAGGGCCGGCACTGAAGCTTTCTTT. Amino acid sequence: CASSFGDRAGTEAFF.